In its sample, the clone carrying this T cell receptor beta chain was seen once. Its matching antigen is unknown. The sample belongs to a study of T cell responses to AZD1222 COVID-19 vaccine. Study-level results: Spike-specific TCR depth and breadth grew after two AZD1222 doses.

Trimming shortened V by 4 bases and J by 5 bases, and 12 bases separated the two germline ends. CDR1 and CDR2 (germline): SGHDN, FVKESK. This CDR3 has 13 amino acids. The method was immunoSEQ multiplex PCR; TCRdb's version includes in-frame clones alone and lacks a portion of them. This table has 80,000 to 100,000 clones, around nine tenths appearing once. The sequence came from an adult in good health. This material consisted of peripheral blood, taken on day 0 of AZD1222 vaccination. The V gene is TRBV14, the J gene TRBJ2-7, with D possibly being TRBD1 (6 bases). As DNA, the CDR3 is TGTGCCAGCAGCCTTAACAGGGATCACGAGCAGTACTTC. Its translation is CASSLNRDHEQYF.